This TCR beta chain was observed in a study of cytomegalovirus exposure and HLA in healthy donors. Study as a whole: Genotyping of 430 or so donors showed that about 79% belonged to the Caucasian-associated ancestry cluster. Findings and limits, study-wide: Some TCR beta chains (about 180 of them) were listed as cytomegalovirus-associated. The Asian-associated ancestry cluster reportedly had fewer N-insertions than the approximately 650-donor mean in a later analysis.

The PCR used 60 Vbeta and 13 Jbeta primers. Repertoires were generated with immunoSEQ multiplex PCR, while TCRdb's copy carries only in-frame clones and drops some. The table has some 150,000 clones, around 85% seen once. A single count supports this clone. Its antigen is undetermined. The clonotype was recovered from a woman aged 30 to 39 in good health and CMV-seronegative. Sequencing input: PBMCs.

The CDR3 region is CARLPRGPDIQYF. CDR3 DNA: TGTGCCAGGTTACCCAGGGGGCCGGACATTCAGTACTTC. The chain joins TRBV5-3 to TRBJ2-4, with TRBD1 matching over 8 bases. TRBV5-3 is placed among ORFs of uncertain function. The CDR3 is 13 residues long. The trim removed 8 bases at V and 8 bases at J, leaving 9 bases unmatched.